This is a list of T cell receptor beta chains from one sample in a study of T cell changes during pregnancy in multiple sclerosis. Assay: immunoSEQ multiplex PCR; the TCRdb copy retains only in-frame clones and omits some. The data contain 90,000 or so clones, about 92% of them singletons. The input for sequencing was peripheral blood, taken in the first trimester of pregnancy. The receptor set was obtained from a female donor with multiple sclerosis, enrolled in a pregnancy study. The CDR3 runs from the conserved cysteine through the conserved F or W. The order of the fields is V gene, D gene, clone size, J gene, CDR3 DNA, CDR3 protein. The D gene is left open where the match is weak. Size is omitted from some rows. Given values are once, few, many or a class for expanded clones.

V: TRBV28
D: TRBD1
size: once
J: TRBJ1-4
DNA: TGTGCCAGCAGTTCAGGGGGAGGCAGTAATGAAAAACTGTTTTTT
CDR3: CASSSGGGSNEKLFF

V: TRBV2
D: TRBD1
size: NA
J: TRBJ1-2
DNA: TGTGCCAGCAGTACCAACAGGGGGGCAGGCTACACCTTC
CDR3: CASSTNRGAGYTF

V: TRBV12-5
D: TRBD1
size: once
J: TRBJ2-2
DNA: TGTGCTAGTGGTCCGACTGGACAGGGGGGAGCCGGGGAGCTGTTTTTT
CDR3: CASGPTGQGGAGELFF

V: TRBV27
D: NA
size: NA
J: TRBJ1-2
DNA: TGTGCCAGCAGTTTAACAGGGTTTCTTGACTATGGCTACACCTTC
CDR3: CASSLTGFLDYGYTF

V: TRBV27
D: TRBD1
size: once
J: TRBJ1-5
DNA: TGTGCCAGCAGTTCCGGGACAGTCTTTAATCAGCCCCAGCATTTT
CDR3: CASSSGTVFNQPQHF

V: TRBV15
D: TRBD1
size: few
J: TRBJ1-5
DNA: TGTGCCACCAGCGGGGACAGGGGGAATCAGCCCCAGCATTTT
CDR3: CATSGDRGNQPQHF

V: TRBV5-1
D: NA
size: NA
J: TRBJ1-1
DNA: TGCGCCAGCAGCACTCTCAAAAACGGAGGGAACACTGAAGCTTTCTTT
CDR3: CASSTLKNGGNTEAFF

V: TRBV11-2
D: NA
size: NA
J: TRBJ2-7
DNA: TGTGCCAGCAGCGCGGCACCGGGACCTAGCGTCCACGAGCAGTACTTC
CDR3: CASSAAPGPSVHEQYF

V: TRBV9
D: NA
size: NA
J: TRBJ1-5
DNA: TGTGCCAGCAGCGTAGGCGAAAATCAGCCCCAGCATTTT
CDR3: CASSVGENQPQHF

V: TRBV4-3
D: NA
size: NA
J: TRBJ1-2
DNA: TGCGCCAGCAGCCAAGGCCCCGGACAGATTAACTATGGCTACACCTTC
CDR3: CASSQGPGQINYGYTF

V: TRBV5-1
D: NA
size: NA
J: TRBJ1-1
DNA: TGCGCCAGCAGCTTTAGTGATAACACTGAAGCTTTCTTT
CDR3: CASSFSDNTEAFF

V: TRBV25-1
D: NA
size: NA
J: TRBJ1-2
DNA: TGTGCCAGCAGTGACCCGGTAGCCCCTACCTATGGCTACACCTTC
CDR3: CASSDPVAPTYGYTF

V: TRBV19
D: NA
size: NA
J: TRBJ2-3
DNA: TGTGCCAGTAGTTCGCCTCATAGGGAGGTCGGGGATACGCAGTATTTT
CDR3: CASSSPHREVGDTQYF

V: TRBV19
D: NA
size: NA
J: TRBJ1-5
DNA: TGTGCCAGTACCCAGGGATTTGACGGTCAGCCCCAGCATTTT
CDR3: CASTQGFDGQPQHF

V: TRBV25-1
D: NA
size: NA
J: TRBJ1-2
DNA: TGTGCCAGCAGTGAATGGAGGGGCCGAGGCTACACCTTC
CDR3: CASSEWRGRGYTF

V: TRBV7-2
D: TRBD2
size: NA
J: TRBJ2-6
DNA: TGTGCCAGCAGCTTAGTTAGCGGGAGAGGTGGGGCCAACGTCCTGACTTTC
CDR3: CASSLVSGRGGANVLTF

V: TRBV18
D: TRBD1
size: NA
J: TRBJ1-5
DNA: TGTGCCAGCTCAACCATGGACAGGGTCGGACAGCCCCAGCATTTT
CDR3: CASSTMDRVGQPQHF

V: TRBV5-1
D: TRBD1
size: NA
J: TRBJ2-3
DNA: TGCGCCAGCAGCCCGGGACAGGGAAGCACAGATACGCAGTATTTT
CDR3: CASSPGQGSTDTQYF

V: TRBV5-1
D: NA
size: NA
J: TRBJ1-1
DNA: TGCGCCAGCAGGCCATATCAGGGGAACACTGAAGCTTTCTTT
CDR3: CASRPYQGNTEAFF

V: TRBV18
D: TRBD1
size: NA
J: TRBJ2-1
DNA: TGTGCCAGCTCACGCCCGACAGGGAGCTCCTACAATGAGCAGTTCTTC
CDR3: CASSRPTGSSYNEQFF

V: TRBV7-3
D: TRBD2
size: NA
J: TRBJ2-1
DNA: TGTGCCAGCAGCTTCCTTCTAGCGGGAACCTACAATGAGCAGTTCTTC
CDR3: CASSFLLAGTYNEQFF

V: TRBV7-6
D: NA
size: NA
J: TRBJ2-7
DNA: TGTGCCAGCAGCCCCCAGGTGTCCTACGAGCAGTACTTC
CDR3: CASSPQVSYEQYF

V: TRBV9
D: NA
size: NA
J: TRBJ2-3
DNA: TGTGCCAGCAGCCCGAGTGTGTATACGCAGTATTTT
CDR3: CASSPSVYTQYF

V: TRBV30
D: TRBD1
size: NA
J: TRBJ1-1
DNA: TGTGCCTGGACCCGGACAGGGTTGGAAGCTTTCTTT
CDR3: CAWTRTGLEAFF

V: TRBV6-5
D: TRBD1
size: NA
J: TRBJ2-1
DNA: TGTGCCAGCAGTCAGGACAGGGGGAGCAATGAGCAGTTCTTC
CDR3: CASSQDRGSNEQFF

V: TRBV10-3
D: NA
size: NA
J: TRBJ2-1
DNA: TGTGCCACCGGCGGATCTGAGCAGTTCTTC
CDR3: CATGGSEQFF

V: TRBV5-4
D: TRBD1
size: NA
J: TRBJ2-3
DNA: TGTGCCAGCAGCCTCCGGACAGGGGGCACAGATACGCAGTATTTT
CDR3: CASSLRTGGTDTQYF

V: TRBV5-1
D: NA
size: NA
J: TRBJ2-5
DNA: TGCGCCAGCAGCCACGGGGGGGACAGGGCGAAAGAGACCCAGTACTTC
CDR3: CASSHGGDRAKETQYF

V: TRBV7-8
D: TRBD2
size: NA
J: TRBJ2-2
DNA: TGTGCCAGCAGCTTAGGGACTAGCGGGACCGTCGGGGAGCTGTTTTTT
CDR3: CASSLGTSGTVGELFF

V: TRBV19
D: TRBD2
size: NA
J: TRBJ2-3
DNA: TGTGCCAGTAGTCTAGGCGGGAGGGCAGATACGCAGTATTTT
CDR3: CASSLGGRADTQYF

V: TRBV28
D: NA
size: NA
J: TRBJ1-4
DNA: TGTGCCAGCAGTTTTTTGGGACTCAACAATGAAAAACTGTTTTTT
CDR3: CASSFLGLNNEKLFF

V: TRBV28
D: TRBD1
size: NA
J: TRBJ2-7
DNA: TGTGCCAGCAGTCCAACGGGACAGGTTAGAGGGCAGTACTTC
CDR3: CASSPTGQVRGQYF

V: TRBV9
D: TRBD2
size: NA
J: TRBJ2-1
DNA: TGTGCCAGCAGCGACCGGACTAGTCAGAGCTCCTACAATGAGCAGTTCTTC
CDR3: CASSDRTSQSSYNEQFF

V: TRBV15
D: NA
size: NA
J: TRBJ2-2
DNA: TGTGCCACCAGCAGAGGAGTGGGAGGAAACACCGGGGAGCTGTTTTTT
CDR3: CATSRGVGGNTGELFF

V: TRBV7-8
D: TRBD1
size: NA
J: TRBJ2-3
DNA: TGTGCCAGCAGTTCACCCCCCGGGACAGGGGTCTCTAGCACAGATACGCAGTATTTT
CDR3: CASSSPPGTGVSSTDTQYF

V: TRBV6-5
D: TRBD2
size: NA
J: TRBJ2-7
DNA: TGTGCCAGCAGTATGACTAGCGGGAGTGGCGAGCAGTACTTC
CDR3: CASSMTSGSGEQYF

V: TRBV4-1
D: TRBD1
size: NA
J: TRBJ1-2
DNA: TGCGCCAGCAGCCAAGCTAGGGGGCAGGCTGGCTACACCTTC
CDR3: CASSQARGQAGYTF

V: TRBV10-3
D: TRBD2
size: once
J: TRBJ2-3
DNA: TGTGCCATCAGGAGAGGACTAGCGGACACAGATACGCAGTATTTT
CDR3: CAIRRGLADTDTQYF

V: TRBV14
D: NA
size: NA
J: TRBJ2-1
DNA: TGTGCCAGCAGCCTTTACTACAATGAGCAGTTCTTC
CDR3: CASSLYYNEQFF

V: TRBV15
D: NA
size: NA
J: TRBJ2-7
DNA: TGTGCCACCAGCGACCCAGGGGTGCCCTACGAGCAGTACTTC
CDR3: CATSDPGVPYEQYF

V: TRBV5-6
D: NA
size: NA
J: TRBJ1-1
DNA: TGTGCCAGCAGCCCCCCGGGGAACACTGAAGCTTTCTTT
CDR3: CASSPPGNTEAFF

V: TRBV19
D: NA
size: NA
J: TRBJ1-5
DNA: TGTGCCAGTAGTATTGCGGGTGGGTATCAGCCCCAGCATTTT
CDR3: CASSIAGGYQPQHF

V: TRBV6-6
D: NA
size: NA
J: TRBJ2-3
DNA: TGTGCCAGCAGTTCGGCCCTTAACAGGGCAGATACGCAGTATTTT
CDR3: CASSSALNRADTQYF

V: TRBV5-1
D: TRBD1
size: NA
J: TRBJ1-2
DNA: TGCGCCAGCAGGATAATAACAGGGGGACACTATGGCTACACCTTC
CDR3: CASRIITGGHYGYTF

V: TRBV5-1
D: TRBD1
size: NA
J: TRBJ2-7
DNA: TGCGCCAGCAGCTACGGGACAGGGGACTACGAGCAGTACTTC
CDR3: CASSYGTGDYEQYF

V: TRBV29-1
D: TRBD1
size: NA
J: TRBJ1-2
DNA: TGCAGCGTTGGGGACAGGGTCGGCGGCTACACCTTC
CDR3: CSVGDRVGGYTF

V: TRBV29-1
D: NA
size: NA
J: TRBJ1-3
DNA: TGCAGCGTTGATTCAGGGATGGCTGGAAACACCATATATTTT
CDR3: CSVDSGMAGNTIYF

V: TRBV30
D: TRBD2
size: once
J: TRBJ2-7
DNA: TGTGCCTGGGCAACTACGGGAGGCAGGGCGTACGAGCAGTACTTC
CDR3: CAWATTGGRAYEQYF

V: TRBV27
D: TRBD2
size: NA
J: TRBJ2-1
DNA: TGTGCCAGCAGTGAGGGTAGCGGGAGGGCCCTCTACAATGAGCAGTTCTTC
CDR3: CASSEGSGRALYNEQFF

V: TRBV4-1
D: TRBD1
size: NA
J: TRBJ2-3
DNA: TGCGCCAGCAGCCAAGGGACAGGGCCAGATACGCAGTATTTT
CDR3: CASSQGTGPDTQYF

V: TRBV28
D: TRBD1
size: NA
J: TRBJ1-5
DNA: TGTGCCAGCACTGGACCAATAAGACAGGGGATCAATCAGCCCCAGCATTTT
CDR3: CASTGPIRQGINQPQHF

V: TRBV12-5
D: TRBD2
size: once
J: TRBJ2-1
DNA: TGTGCTAGTGGTTTGGTAGCGGGACTAGAGCAGTTCTTC
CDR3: CASGLVAGLEQFF